This paragraph reports one TCR beta chain. Its antigen is not known. Clones were read by immunoSEQ multiplex PCR, and TCRdb kept only the in-frame ones, dropping some. The data contain about 5,600 clones, approximately 68% of them seen just once; the ten biggest clones take up 40% to 45%. This record comes from a study of CD8 T cell repertoires and HIV-1 epitope variants. CDR3 length equals 14 residues. The germline V gene encodes CDR1 MGHRA and CDR2 YSYEKL. J gave up 3 bases and V 1 base, and 3 bases lay outside the gene matches. The V and J genes are TRBV4-1 and TRBJ2-7, with 7 positions matching TRBD1. The TCR originated in a male donor with HIV. Sequencing input: cultured CD8+ T cells derived from PBMCs. CDR3 nucleotide sequence: TGCGCCAGCAGCCAAGGAGCAGGGGGCTACGAGCAGTACTTC. This gives the protein CASSQGAGGYEQYF.